The rows below give T cell receptor beta chains drawn from one sample of a study of shared T cell receptors in the human thymus. The protocol was immunoSEQ multiplex PCR, while the TCRdb copy is restricted to in-frame clones and leaves out a portion. The data show hundreds of thousands of clones, with more than 75% seen just once and around 0.012% held by the top ten. These data also featured in a second study, about human thymus T cells.

The sample taken for sequencing was thymocytes. All receptors come from a boy under two years old with a congenital heart defect. The CDR3 runs from the conserved cysteine through the conserved F or W. The D gene is left open where the match is weak. Only some rows state a clone size, as once, few, many or a class for expanded clones.

v_call,d_call,j_call,clone_size,cdr3_aa,cdr3_nt
TRBV6-1,.,TRBJ2-7,.,CASRDTQGSSYEQYF,TGTGCCAGCAGGGATACACAGGGATCCTCCTACGAGCAGTACTTC
TRBV25-1,TRBD1,TRBJ1-3,few,CASSPLDRGGNTIYF,TGTGCCAGCAGTCCCTTAGACAGGGGTGGAAACACCATATATTTT
TRBV5-1,.,TRBJ2-7,.,CASSLAMSNEQYF,TGCGCCAGCAGCTTGGCGATGAGTAACGAGCAGTACTTC
TRBV7-9,TRBD1,TRBJ1-5,.,CASSLAPRTGDRDQPQHF,TGTGCCAGCAGCTTAGCCCCCAGAACAGGGGATCGCGATCAGCCCCAGCATTTT
TRBV9,TRBD1,TRBJ1-1,few,CASSEYRGSNTEAFF,TGTGCCAGCAGCGAATACAGGGGGTCGAACACTGAAGCTTTCTTT
TRBV27,.,TRBJ1-2,.,CASSPHHRARYGYTF,TGTGCCAGCAGTCCGCACCACAGGGCGCGGTATGGCTACACCTTC
TRBV28,TRBD2,TRBJ2-7,.,CASSLFWGREGPYEQYF,TGTGCCAGCAGTTTATTCTGGGGGCGGGAGGGCCCTTACGAGCAGTACTTC
TRBV5-3,TRBD2,TRBJ2-1,few,CARSLGPLLAGGRSEQFF,TGTGCCAGAAGCTTGGGGCCCCTACTAGCGGGAGGTCGTAGTGAGCAGTTCTTC
TRBV20-1,TRBD2,TRBJ2-1,.,CSASHGRAAFF,TGCAGTGCTAGCCACGGGAGGGCTGCGTTCTTC
TRBV29-1,TRBD1,TRBJ1-2,.,CSTLGQNYGYTF,TGCAGCACCTTGGGACAGAACTATGGCTACACCTTC
TRBV5-1,TRBD2,TRBJ2-7,once,CASSFERLAGASYEQYF,TGCGCCAGCAGCTTCGAGAGACTAGCGGGAGCCTCCTACGAGCAGTACTTC
TRBV11-2,.,TRBJ2-1,few,CASSFGRDLYNEQFF,TGTGCCAGCAGCTTCGGGCGGGACCTTTACAATGAGCAGTTCTTC
TRBV28,.,TRBJ2-7,.,CASSPRGSYEQYF,TGTGCCAGCAGCCCCCGGGGGAGCTACGAGCAGTACTTC
TRBV10-3,TRBD2,TRBJ2-2,.,CAISERGSGMDAEGGTGELFF,TGTGCCATCAGTGAAAGAGGGAGCGGGATGGACGCGGAAGGTGGCACCGGGGAGCTGTTTTTT
TRBV4-1,TRBD2,TRBJ2-5,.,CASSQAWGGSSETQYF,TGCGCCAGCAGCCAAGCCTGGGGCGGGAGCTCGGAGACCCAGTACTTC
TRBV30,TRBD1,TRBJ2-1,.,CAWSYSGTGWNYEQFF,TGTGCCTGGAGTTACTCCGGGACAGGGTGGAACTATGAGCAGTTCTTC
TRBV27,.,TRBJ1-1,.,CASSPTPNPEQEAFF,TGTGCCAGCAGTCCCACTCCGAACCCCGAACAGGAAGCTTTCTTT
TRBV6-5,TRBD1,TRBJ2-2,.,CASRSTGGRTGELFF,TGTGCCAGCAGATCGACAGGGGGCAGAACCGGGGAGCTGTTTTTT
TRBV30,TRBD1,TRBJ2-7,.,CAWKRRQGPYEQYF,TGTGCCTGGAAGAGAAGACAGGGGCCCTACGAGCAGTACTTC
TRBV11-3,.,TRBJ2-7,.,CASSLTKRPPDEQYF,TGTGCCAGCAGCTTAACGAAGCGGCCGCCCGACGAGCAGTACTTC
TRBV7-2,TRBD2,TRBJ2-3,.,CASSPGLAESTDTQYF,TGTGCCAGCAGCCCAGGACTAGCGGAAAGCACAGATACGCAGTATTTT
TRBV30,TRBD2,TRBJ2-3,.,CAWSPFGAGVRDTQYF,TGTGCCTGGAGCCCCTTCGGAGCGGGAGTACGGGATACGCAGTATTTT
TRBV30,TRBD2,TRBJ2-1,.,CAWSGHLTSGNEQFF,TGTGCCTGGAGTGGCCACCTAACTAGCGGCAATGAGCAGTTCTTC
TRBV6-5,TRBD2,TRBJ2-7,.,CASSPGLVAHEQYF,TGTGCCAGCAGTCCGGGACTAGTCGCCCACGAGCAGTACTTC
TRBV9,TRBD2,TRBJ2-7,.,CASSGGTSGTYEQYF,TGTGCCAGCAGCGGAGGGACTAGCGGAACCTACGAGCAGTACTTC
TRBV4-3,.,TRBJ2-5,.,CASSQEEGRGAQYF,TGCGCCAGCAGCCAAGAGGAGGGAAGAGGAGCCCAGTACTTC
TRBV29-1,TRBD2,TRBJ2-2,.,CSVESGLAGVTGELFF,TGCAGCGTTGAGTCCGGACTAGCGGGAGTAACCGGGGAGCTGTTTTTT
TRBV28,.,TRBJ2-7,.,CASSEIGGYEQYF,TGTGCCAGCAGTGAGATAGGGGGCTACGAGCAGTACTTC
TRBV5-1,.,TRBJ2-3,.,CASSFSPDTQYF,TGCGCCAGCAGCTTCTCCCCGGATACGCAGTATTTT
TRBV28,TRBD2,TRBJ2-5,.,CASSSPGLAGGRETQYF,TGTGCCAGCAGTTCACCGGGACTAGCGGGAGGTAGGGAGACCCAGTACTTC
TRBV5-1,.,TRBJ1-1,.,CASRKNHRDTPPEAFF,TGCGCCAGCAGAAAGAATCACCGGGACACACCCCCTGAAGCTTTCTTT
TRBV18,.,TRBJ2-6,few,CASSRQSGQIGGANVLTF,TGTGCCAGCTCCCGACAGTCCGGACAGATAGGGGGGGCCAACGTCCTGACTTTC
TRBV30,TRBD2,TRBJ2-7,.,CAWRAPTPGLAPQAPYEQYF,TGTGCCTGGAGAGCACCAACCCCGGGACTAGCGCCCCAGGCTCCCTACGAGCAGTACTTC
TRBV6-5,.,TRBJ2-7,once,CASSYLGLPYEQYF,TGTGCCAGCAGTTACCTGGGGCTTCCCTACGAGCAGTACTTC
TRBV29-1,TRBD2,TRBJ2-5,.,CSVPGLAGARGAQYF,TGCAGCGTTCCCGGACTAGCGGGAGCCCGGGGGGCCCAGTACTTC